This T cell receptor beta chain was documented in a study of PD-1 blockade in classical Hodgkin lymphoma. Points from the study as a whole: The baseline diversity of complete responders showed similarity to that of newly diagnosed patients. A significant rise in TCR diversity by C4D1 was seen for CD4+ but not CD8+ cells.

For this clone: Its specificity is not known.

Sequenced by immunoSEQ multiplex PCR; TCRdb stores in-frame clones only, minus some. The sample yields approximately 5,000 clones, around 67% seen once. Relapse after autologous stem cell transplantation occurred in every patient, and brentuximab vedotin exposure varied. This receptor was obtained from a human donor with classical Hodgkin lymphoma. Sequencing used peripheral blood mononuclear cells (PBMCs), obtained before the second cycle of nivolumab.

Here the CDR3 DNA reads TGTGCCAGCAGCTTAAATCCCGAAGGAACCTACGAGCAGTACTTC. It yields the protein CASSLNPEGTYEQYF. V is TRBV7-2 and J is TRBJ2-7; D ambiguous. CDR3 length: 15 amino acids. The germline V and J ends were trimmed by 2 bases and 2 bases, with 13 bases remaining between them. Germline V gene sequence: CDR1 SGHTA, CDR2 FQGNSA.